These 4 T cell receptor beta chains originate from one sample sequenced in a study of cytomegalovirus exposure and HLA in healthy donors. Primers included in the PCR were 60 Vbeta and 13 Jbeta primers. Libraries were prepared by immunoSEQ multiplex PCR; TCRdb keeps only in-frame clonotypes and omits some of them. Of 130,000 to 150,000 clones in the sample, less than 10% were seen once. Sequenced sample: PBMCs. The receptors shown here come from a male donor in good health and CMV-seronegative.

V gene TRBV7-9 combines with J gene TRBJ2-5; a possible D gene is TRBD1 (5 bases). Germline loops: CDR1 SEHNR, CDR2 FQNEAQ (reference sequence). This CDR3 is 14 amino acids long. The V gene lost 5 bases and the J gene lost 4 bases, with 14 bases spanning the gap. CDR3 amino acids: CASSPSQGRETQYF. CDR3 bases: TGTGCCAGCAGCCCGTCCCAGGGAAGAGAGACCCAGTACTTC.

In the case of this clone: At the DNA level, this CDR3 is encoded by other sequences in the same sample as well. The genes are TRBV4-3 and TRBJ1-2, with 10 bases that match TRBD1. J lost 4 bases, V lost 0 bases, and 2 bases had no gene match. The germline V gene has CDR1 LGHNA and CDR2 YSLEER. The CDR3 length is 15 residues. The CDR3 is CASSQDRQGAYGYTF. In nucleotides, the CDR3 is TGCGCCAGCAGCCAAGACCGACAGGGGGCCTATGGCTACACCTTC.

The chain joins TRBV6-6 to TRBJ2-3; the D gene is possibly TRBD2 (6 bases). Germline V gene data show CDR1 as MNHNY and CDR2 as SVGAGI (reference sequence). This CDR3 spans 15 amino acids. V was trimmed by 7 bases and J by 0 bases, leaving 14 bases between them. The CDR3 DNA reads TGTGCCAGCACCCACGGGGACTTCAGCACAGATACGCAGTATTTT. Its protein is CASTHGDFSTDTQYF.

This chain joins TRBV9 and TRBJ2-7; TRBD1 is a possible D gene (5 bases). V lost 5 bases and J 2 bases, leaving 14 bases between the germline ends. This CDR3 region has 14 residues. CDR1 and CDR2 from the germline V gene are SGDLS and YYNGEE. CDR3 in DNA: TGTGCCAGCAGTCCCCGGACACAAGCCTACGAGCAGTACTTC. Its protein is CASSPRTQAYEQYF.